The 5 T cell receptor beta chains in this list originate from one sample, sequenced in a study of T cell repertoires in cytomegalovirus infection. From the reads, TCRdb called clonotypes with MiXCR, one entry per CDR3 protein. The table includes about 190,000 distinct CDR3 sequences, nearly 9.5% detected once. Sample: PBMCs. The receptors originated from a human donor in good health (CMV status not recorded). Some clones in this sample may be carry-over from other donors' samples.

In its sample, this clonotype was seen many times. This chain joins TRBV7-2 and TRBJ1-2; 7 bases fit TRBD1. CDR1 and CDR2 from the germline V gene are SGHTA and FQGNSA. With 4 bases clipped from V and 2 bases from J, the junction kept 7 bases outside the gene matches. The CDR3 sequence is 15 residues long. CDR3 in amino acids: CASSSPATGNYGYTF. CDR3 nucleotide sequence: TGTGCCAGCAGCTCCCCCGCGACAGGGAACTATGGCTACACCTTC.

The genes are TRBV12-3 or TRBV12-4 and TRBJ2-7; 8 bases align to TRBD2. The CDR3 consists of 14 residues. The ends lost 6 bases at V and 3 bases at J; junction bases unmatched: 7. This CDR3 reads CASSLGLALYEQYF. The CDR3 DNA reads TGTGCCAGCAGCCTCGGACTAGCCCTCTACGAGCAGTACTTC.

This clonotype came up many times. The CDR3 nucleotides are TGTGCCAGCAGTGAATTTAAAGGGAGCTTGAGTGGAAACACCATATATTTT. Translated: CASSEFKGSLSGNTIYF. J is TRBJ1-3 and V is TRBV25-1; D uncertain. The germline V gene encodes CDR1 MGHDK and CDR2 SYGVNS. The V end was cut by 1 base, the J end by 3 bases, with 16 bases between. The CDR3 is made up of 17 amino acids.

This clonotype has a count of ten or more. This chain links TRBV11-2 with TRBJ2-7, with D perhaps TRBD2 (7 bases). Trimming cost V 5 bases and J 2 bases, with 16 bases left between them. The CDR3 contains 15 residues. The germline V gene has CDR1 SGHAT and CDR2 FQNNGV. The CDR3 region is CASSRGRGVTYEQYF. The CDR3 DNA sequence: TGTGCCAGCAGCCGGGGGAGGGGGGTCACCTACGAGCAGTACTTC. Full variable domain (rest looked up from reference TRBV11-2 and TRBJ2-7): EAGVAQSPRYKIIEKRQSVAFWCNPISGHATLYWYQQILGQGPKLLIQFQNNGVVDDSQLPKDRFSAERLKGVDSTLKIQPAKLEDSAVYLCASSRGRGVTYEQYFGPGTRLTVT.

Ten or more counts support this clonotype. The chain recombines TRBV7-8 with TRBJ2-1; D gene ambiguous. The CDR3 contains 19 residues. In germline, CDR1 is SGHVS, CDR2 FQNEAQ. Trimming stripped 1 base from V and 0 bases from J, with 19 bases between. CDR3 protein: CASSLGFPLRRSSYNEQFF. Written as DNA, the CDR3 is TGTGCCAGCAGCTTAGGTTTCCCATTGCGGCGGAGCTCCTACAATGAGCAGTTCTTC.